This TCR beta chain was captured in a study of response to subunit inactivated influenza vaccine. TCRdb recomputed calls from the RT-PCR reads with MiXCR, one row per CDR3 protein. Of approximately 700,000 distinct CDR3 sequences listed, more than 15% are singletons. This clonotype has more than one count but fewer than ten. No antigen is known for it. Study outcomes and limitations: The authors offered the suggestion that each seasonal influenza vaccination recruits few new T cells.

The specimen comprised PBMCs from blood, sampled 11 to 12 days after vaccination. The receptor was derived from a man aged 50 to 60 who received an inactivated influenza vaccine.

The DNA of the CDR3 is TGTGCCATCAGGGAACGGGAGGGCTACACAGATACGCAGTATTTT. Its protein is CAIREREGYTDTQYF. The chain carries TRBV10-3 and TRBJ2-3, with 8 bases fitting TRBD2. The germline V gene encodes CDR1 ENHRY and CDR2 SYGVKD. The CDR3 runs 15 residues. The V and J ends lost 6 bases and 2 bases, in that order; junction bases with no gene match: 7.